This TCR beta chain was obtained from a study of blood T cell repertoires in COVID-19. Study-level information: Collection of acute and convalescent COVID-19 samples took place in the United States, Italy and Spain.

The table lists this clone with a few counts. Other DNA sequences in the same sample also yield this CDR3. Unmatched junction bases numbered 5, after V lost 3 bases and J lost 4 bases. The CDR3 loop spans 15 amino acids. Germline V lookup: CDR1 LNHDA, CDR2 SQIVND (reference sequence). In the authors' workflow: Reference gene primer amplification yielded estimated nucleated cell counts. Sequencing used immunoSEQ multiplex PCR; TCRdb keeps in-frame clones, though not all of them. V and J calls plus clone size are reproduced from that table; the DNA served to infer D and trimming. The sample has 220,000 or so clones; around four fifths are singletons.

This sequence originates from a woman of 80 years or more with acute or convalescent COVID-19. V usage is TRBV19 and J usage is TRBJ2-5, with 10 bases that match TRBD2. Sequenced material: peripheral blood. CDR3 amino acids: CASSISGGAGETQYF. CDR3 bases: TGTGCCAGTAGTATCAGCGGGGGGGCCGGAGAGACCCAGTACTTC.